This T cell receptor (beta chain) was sequenced in a study of post-analysis software for immune sequencing data. Looking at the study overall: Relapsing-remitting, secondary progressive and progressive-relapsing courses of multiple sclerosis were included. Study observations and caveats: Significantly lower normalized Chao1 diversity was seen in multiple sclerosis patients than in controls. Samples from one preparation batch, clustered by F measure, grouped strongly together.

This clonotype was found a few times. Its antigen is unidentified. The CDR3 length is 12 residues. The V gene lost 2 bases and the J gene lost 10 bases, with 12 bases spanning the gap. Germline V CDR1 and CDR2: DFQATT, SNEGSKA (reference sequence). Tagging with unique molecular identifiers was a feature of the TCR beta cDNA libraries. TCRdb used MiXCR to reprocess the PCR reads, holding one entry per CDR3 protein. Here the sample spans 150,000 to 200,000 distinct CDR3 sequences, 35% to 40% being singletons. This receptor was obtained from a girl aged 5 to 17 with multiple sclerosis. The sample consisted of blood, taken after autologous hematopoietic stem cell transplantation. The V call is TRBV20-1, the J call TRBJ2-1, with D perhaps matching TRBD2 (6 bases). Here the CDR3 DNA reads TGCAGTGCTAGACGCCTAGCGAGGGAGCAGTTCTTC. Protein product: CSARRLAREQFF.